Listed below are T cell receptor beta chains from one sample, sequenced in a study of CD8+ T cells in alopecia areata. Generated by immunoSEQ multiplex PCR, the TCRdb table keeps only in-frame clones and is missing some. The table shows about 180,000 clones, with 50% to 60% occurring only once. The sequences come from CD4+ T cells sorted from blood, collected at week 0. These receptors all stem from a human donor with alopecia areata. CDR3s include the opening cysteine and the closing phenylalanine or tryptophan. A D gene is named only where the DNA matches it firmly. Some rows have no size entry. The others give once, few or many, or a class for an expanded clone.

v_call: TRBV6-5
clone_size: -
d_call: TRBD1
j_call: TRBJ1-2
cdr3_aa: CASSRPGQGTYGYTF
cdr3_nt: TGTGCCAGCAGCCGCCCCGGACAGGGCACCTATGGCTACACCTTC

v_call: TRBV29-1
clone_size: -
d_call: -
j_call: TRBJ1-3
cdr3_aa: CSVEQLAGNTIYF
cdr3_nt: TGCAGCGTTGAACAGTTGGCTGGAAACACCATATATTTT

v_call: TRBV5-1
clone_size: -
d_call: TRBD1
j_call: TRBJ2-5
cdr3_aa: CASSPGQESETQYF
cdr3_nt: TGCGCCAGCAGCCCCGGACAGGAATCGGAGACCCAGTACTTC

v_call: TRBV2
clone_size: -
d_call: -
j_call: TRBJ1-1
cdr3_aa: CASSEKPYTEAFF
cdr3_nt: TGTGCCAGCAGTGAAAAACCGTACACTGAAGCTTTCTTT

v_call: TRBV27
clone_size: -
d_call: -
j_call: TRBJ2-3
cdr3_aa: CASSSRGGDTQYF
cdr3_nt: TGTGCCAGCAGTAGCCGTGGGGGGGATACGCAGTATTTT

v_call: TRBV30
clone_size: -
d_call: -
j_call: TRBJ2-7
cdr3_aa: CAWSVSSYEQYF
cdr3_nt: TGTGCCTGGAGTGTAAGCTCCTACGAGCAGTACTTC

v_call: TRBV30
clone_size: -
d_call: -
j_call: TRBJ1-6
cdr3_aa: CAWSYQANSPLHF
cdr3_nt: TGTGCCTGGAGTTATCAGGCAAATTCACCCCTCCACTTT

v_call: TRBV30
clone_size: -
d_call: -
j_call: TRBJ2-3
cdr3_aa: CAWRSAVDTTFTDTQYF
cdr3_nt: TGTGCCTGGAGATCAGCCGTTGACACCACATTCACAGATACGCAGTATTTT

v_call: TRBV12-5
clone_size: -
d_call: -
j_call: TRBJ1-5
cdr3_aa: CASGSRGQPQHF
cdr3_nt: TGTGCTAGTGGTTCGAGGGGTCAGCCCCAGCATTTT

v_call: TRBV5-1
clone_size: -
d_call: TRBD1
j_call: TRBJ1-2
cdr3_aa: CASSPADRNHRGYTF
cdr3_nt: TGCGCCAGCAGCCCGGCGGACAGGAATCATCGGGGCTACACCTTC

v_call: TRBV29-1
clone_size: -
d_call: TRBD1
j_call: TRBJ2-3
cdr3_aa: CSVEGQPQYF
cdr3_nt: TGCAGCGTTGAGGGACAGCCTCAGTATTTT

v_call: TRBV28
clone_size: -
d_call: -
j_call: TRBJ1-5
cdr3_aa: CASSAGRNRLSNQPQHF
cdr3_nt: TGTGCCAGCAGTGCCGGTCGTAACCGCCTTAGCAATCAGCCCCAGCATTTT

v_call: TRBV30
clone_size: -
d_call: -
j_call: TRBJ1-3
cdr3_aa: CAWRTGISGNTIYF
cdr3_nt: TGTGCCTGGCGTACAGGCATCTCTGGAAACACCATATATTTT

v_call: TRBV29-1
clone_size: -
d_call: -
j_call: TRBJ2-3
cdr3_aa: CSVEESLAGRDTQYF
cdr3_nt: TGCAGCGTTGAAGAAAGCCTAGCCGGGAGAGATACGCAGTATTTT

v_call: TRBV29-1
clone_size: -
d_call: -
j_call: TRBJ1-1
cdr3_aa: CSVETHSGTEAFF
cdr3_nt: TGCAGCGTTGAGACGCATTCTGGCACTGAAGCTTTCTTT

v_call: TRBV10-3
clone_size: few
d_call: -
j_call: TRBJ2-1
cdr3_aa: CAISVESYNEQFF
cdr3_nt: TGTGCCATCAGTGTAGAGTCCTACAATGAGCAGTTCTTC

v_call: TRBV29-1
clone_size: few
d_call: TRBD2
j_call: TRBJ2-3
cdr3_aa: CSVPHGGVGTDTQYF
cdr3_nt: TGCAGCGTCCCTCATGGGGGGGTCGGCACAGATACGCAGTATTTT

v_call: TRBV29-1
clone_size: -
d_call: -
j_call: TRBJ2-7
cdr3_aa: CSVVGTPATYEQYF
cdr3_nt: TGCAGCGTTGTAGGGACGCCAGCCACCTACGAGCAGTACTTC

v_call: TRBV29-1
clone_size: -
d_call: TRBD1
j_call: TRBJ2-3
cdr3_aa: CRKGTEIVDSDTQYF
cdr3_nt: TGCAGGAAAGGGACAGAGATAGTCGATTCAGATACGCAGTATTTT

v_call: TRBV10-3
clone_size: -
d_call: -
j_call: TRBJ1-2
cdr3_aa: CAIGQYGYTF
cdr3_nt: TGTGCCATCGGACAGTACGGCTACACCTTC

v_call: TRBV30
clone_size: -
d_call: TRBD1
j_call: TRBJ1-6
cdr3_aa: CAWSPLGTGFSPLHF
cdr3_nt: TGTGCCTGGAGTCCCCTAGGGACAGGGTTCTCACCCCTCCACTTT

v_call: TRBV2
clone_size: -
d_call: -
j_call: TRBJ1-5
cdr3_aa: CASSVRGDNQPQHF
cdr3_nt: TGTGCCAGCAGTGTCAGAGGGGACAATCAGCCCCAGCATTTT

v_call: TRBV29-1
clone_size: few
d_call: -
j_call: TRBJ1-5
cdr3_aa: CSVAASPNQPQHF
cdr3_nt: TGCAGCGTTGCGGCCAGCCCCAATCAGCCCCAGCATTTT

v_call: TRBV7-9
clone_size: -
d_call: -
j_call: TRBJ1-4
cdr3_aa: CASSVGMSEKLFF
cdr3_nt: TGTGCCAGCAGCGTGGGGATGAGCGAAAAACTGTTTTTT

v_call: TRBV29-1
clone_size: few
d_call: -
j_call: TRBJ2-5
cdr3_aa: CSTGQLQETQYF
cdr3_nt: TGCAGCACCGGACAACTCCAAGAGACCCAGTACTTC

v_call: TRBV2
clone_size: -
d_call: -
j_call: TRBJ2-4
cdr3_aa: CASSEREGLAKNIQYF
cdr3_nt: TGTGCCAGCAGTGAAAGGGAAGGTCTAGCCAAAAACATTCAGTACTTC

v_call: TRBV30
clone_size: few
d_call: -
j_call: TRBJ1-2
cdr3_aa: CAWSGQSYGYTF
cdr3_nt: TGTGCCTGGAGCGGACAGAGCTATGGCTACACCTTC

v_call: TRBV5-1
clone_size: -
d_call: -
j_call: TRBJ2-3
cdr3_aa: CASRRGSSTDTQYF
cdr3_nt: TGCGCCAGCAGACGGGGGAGCAGCACAGATACGCAGTATTTT

v_call: TRBV15
clone_size: -
d_call: TRBD1
j_call: TRBJ2-5
cdr3_aa: CATSGTAAKTQYF
cdr3_nt: TGTGCCACCAGCGGGACAGCCGCGAAGACCCAGTACTTC

v_call: TRBV4-1
clone_size: -
d_call: -
j_call: TRBJ2-7
cdr3_aa: CASSQGQWPYEQYF
cdr3_nt: TGCGCCAGCAGCCAAGGACAGTGGCCCTACGAGCAGTACTTC

v_call: TRBV30
clone_size: -
d_call: -
j_call: TRBJ2-3
cdr3_aa: CAWSVFGRPSTDTQYF
cdr3_nt: TGTGCCTGGAGTGTTTTTGGCCGGCCGAGCACAGATACGCAGTATTTT

v_call: TRBV9
clone_size: few
d_call: -
j_call: TRBJ2-1
cdr3_aa: CASSVVGSDEQFF
cdr3_nt: TGTGCCAGCAGCGTAGTAGGTAGCGATGAGCAGTTCTTC

v_call: TRBV4-2
clone_size: few
d_call: TRBD1
j_call: TRBJ1-2
cdr3_aa: CASSQDLSGGQGARGYTF
cdr3_nt: TGTGCCAGCAGCCAAGATTTAAGCGGGGGACAGGGGGCGCGAGGCTACACCTTC

v_call: TRBV29-1
clone_size: few
d_call: -
j_call: TRBJ1-4
cdr3_aa: CSVRGWGNEKLFF
cdr3_nt: TGCAGCGTGAGGGGATGGGGAAATGAAAAACTGTTTTTT

v_call: TRBV14
clone_size: -
d_call: -
j_call: TRBJ2-1
cdr3_aa: CASSRFTNEQFF
cdr3_nt: TGTGCCAGCAGCCGGTTCACCAATGAGCAGTTCTTC

v_call: TRBV30
clone_size: -
d_call: -
j_call: TRBJ1-1
cdr3_aa: CAWHGRTEAFF
cdr3_nt: TGTGCCTGGCACGGCCGGACTGAAGCTTTCTTT

v_call: TRBV7-9
clone_size: few
d_call: TRBD2
j_call: TRBJ2-2
cdr3_aa: CASSFVAGSSTGELFF
cdr3_nt: TGTGCCAGCAGCTTTGTAGCGGGGTCGAGCACCGGGGAGCTGTTTTTT

v_call: TRBV29-1
clone_size: -
d_call: -
j_call: TRBJ2-5
cdr3_aa: CSAETGETQYF
cdr3_nt: TGCAGCGCGGAGACGGGAGAGACCCAGTACTTC

v_call: TRBV7-9
clone_size: -
d_call: -
j_call: TRBJ1-2
cdr3_aa: CASSLVTYGYTF
cdr3_nt: TGTGCCAGCAGCTTAGTCACCTATGGCTACACCTTC

v_call: TRBV30
clone_size: once
d_call: -
j_call: TRBJ1-5
cdr3_aa: CAWSVGSSNQPQHF
cdr3_nt: TGTGCCTGGAGTGTTGGCAGCTCCAATCAGCCCCAGCATTTT

v_call: TRBV29-1
clone_size: -
d_call: -
j_call: TRBJ1-2
cdr3_aa: CSVEELGPNYGYTF
cdr3_nt: TGCAGCGTTGAAGAGCTGGGTCCTAACTATGGCTACACCTTC

v_call: TRBV9
clone_size: -
d_call: -
j_call: TRBJ2-2
cdr3_aa: CASSVATPPGTGELFF
cdr3_nt: TGTGCCAGCAGCGTAGCTACGCCTCCGGGCACCGGGGAGCTGTTTTTT

v_call: TRBV19
clone_size: -
d_call: -
j_call: TRBJ1-6
cdr3_aa: CASSIPGVASPLHF
cdr3_nt: TGTGCCAGTAGTATCCCAGGTGTTGCTTCACCCCTCCACTTT